This section outlines one T cell receptor beta chain sequence together with its context. Its specificity is not known. The data are from a study of OX40 agonist ivuxolimab in advanced cancers. Looking at the study overall: Patients were dosed intravenously with ivuxolimab at 0.01 to 10 mg/kg every 2 weeks. Participants averaged roughly 60 years of age (range about 23 to 90) and were under 90% male.

The method was immunoSEQ multiplex PCR; TCRdb's version includes in-frame clones alone and lacks a portion of them. Of tens of thousands of clones in the sample, around nine tenths were seen once. The study's findings and limits: The study found that CD8+ T cells averaged more expanded clones than CD4+.

This specimen was CD4+ or CD8+ T cells sorted from blood, taken in a trial of the OX40 agonist ivuxolimab. The receptor comes from an adult with an advanced solid tumor such as melanoma, head and neck, liver or kidney cancer.

This CDR3 is CASSDWDRASGGYTF. The CDR3 DNA follows: TGTGCCAGCAGCGACTGGGACAGGGCATCGGGTGGCTACACCTTC. This rearrangement joins TRBV9 to TRBJ1-2; 9 bases are shared with TRBD1. Germline CDR1 is SGDLS and CDR2 is YYNGEE. Unmatched junction bases numbered 10, after V lost 3 bases and J lost 7 bases. The CDR3 sequence is 15 residues long.